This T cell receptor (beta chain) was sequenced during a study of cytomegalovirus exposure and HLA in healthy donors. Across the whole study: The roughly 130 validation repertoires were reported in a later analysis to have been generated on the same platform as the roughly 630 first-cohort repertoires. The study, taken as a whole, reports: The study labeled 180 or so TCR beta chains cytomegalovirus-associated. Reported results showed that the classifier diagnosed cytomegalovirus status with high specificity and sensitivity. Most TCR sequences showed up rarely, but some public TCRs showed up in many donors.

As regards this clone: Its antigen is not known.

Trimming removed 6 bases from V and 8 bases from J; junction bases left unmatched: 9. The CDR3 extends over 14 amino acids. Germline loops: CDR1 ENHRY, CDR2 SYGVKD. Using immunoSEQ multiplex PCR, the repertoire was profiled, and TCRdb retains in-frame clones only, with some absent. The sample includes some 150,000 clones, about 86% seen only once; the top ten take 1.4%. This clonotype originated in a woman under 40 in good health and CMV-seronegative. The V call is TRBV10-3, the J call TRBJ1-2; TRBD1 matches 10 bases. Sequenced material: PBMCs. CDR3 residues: CAIRKEGDRGGYTF. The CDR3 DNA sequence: TGTGCCATCAGGAAAGAAGGGGACAGGGGAGGCTACACCTTC.